The entry below describes one T cell receptor beta chain. The length of the CDR3 is 14 residues. The germline V gene encodes CDR1 LGHNA and CDR2 YSLEER. V lost 6 bases to trimming and J lost 2 bases, with 13 bases between them. Using its own MiXCR run on the reads, TCRdb lists one record per CDR3 protein. The sample lists a few hundred thousand distinct CDR3 sequences; over 7.5% were seen once. The record originates from a study of T cell repertoires in cytomegalovirus infection. This TCR came from a human donor in good health (CMV status not recorded). Some clones in this sample may be carry-over from other donors' samples. This rearrangement joins TRBV4-3 to TRBJ1-1; the D is unclear. Source material: PBMCs. CDR3 coding DNA: TGCGCCAGCAGTGCCCTCACGGTCAACACTGAAGCTTTCTTT. Translation gives CASSALTVNTEAFF.